What follows is one T cell receptor (beta chain) and its context. Germline V gives CDR1 MDHEN, CDR2 SYDVKM. Trimming stripped 2 bases from V and 12 bases from J, with 10 bases between. This CDR3 has 11 residues. Participants spanned ages roughly 18 to 90 years and resided in 20 to 30 US areas. Under the authors' procedure: From reference gene primer amplification, estimates of nucleated cell counts were derived. Libraries were prepared by immunoSEQ multiplex PCR; TCRdb keeps only in-frame clonotypes and omits some of them. That table supplies the V and J calls and clone size; D and trimming were determined from the DNA. The table lists about 270,000 clones, less than 90% of them singletons, with about 3% in the top ten. These data are taken from a study of blood T cell repertoires in COVID-19. About the research overall: Samples taken during acute and convalescent COVID-19 were collected in the United States, Italy and Spain. Sample material is recorded as cDNA or gDNA derived from T cells, B-cell-depleted T cells, or PBMCs.

This receptor was taken from a woman aged 50 to 65 who had recovered from COVID-19. This chain uses TRBV28 with TRBJ1-1; tentatively, D is TRBD1 (5 bases). The sequenced material came from PBMCs or T cells enriched from blood (not recorded which). The CDR3 coding sequence is TGTGCCAGCAGTTTACAACAGGTATCTTTCTTT. Translating gives CASSLQQVSFF.